Listed below are T cell receptor beta chains from one sample, sequenced in a study of blood T cell repertoires in COVID-19. Sequenced by immunoSEQ multiplex PCR; TCRdb stores in-frame clones only, minus some. The table lists under 350,000 clones, roughly 85% of them singletons. The sequencing sample was made of peripheral blood. All receptors come from a human donor in a cohort sampled during active COVID-19. The conserved cysteine and the conserved F or W are not part of the CDR3 here. Some rows mark clone size as missing; the rest say once, few, many or name a class of expanded clone.

cdr3_aa: ASSSSTGPQH; j_call: TRBJ1-5; clone_size: .; v_call: TRBV6-5
cdr3_aa: ASSISGTSAGELF; j_call: TRBJ2-2; clone_size: once; v_call: TRBV19
cdr3_aa: ASSKTGFESDQPQH; j_call: TRBJ1-5; clone_size: few; v_call: TRBV2
cdr3_aa: ASSLGQGVYGYT; j_call: TRBJ1-2; clone_size: .; v_call: TRBV5-1
cdr3_aa: ASSFGTSGGYNEQF; j_call: TRBJ2-1; clone_size: .; v_call: TRBV5-1
cdr3_aa: ASSIHSGGNTGELF; j_call: TRBJ2-2; clone_size: .; v_call: TRBV5-5
cdr3_aa: ASTKTGDSPLH; j_call: TRBJ1-6; clone_size: .; v_call: TRBV21-1
cdr3_aa: ASRHRSSGANVLT; j_call: TRBJ2-6; clone_size: .; v_call: TRBV2
cdr3_aa: ASSYGGLTNEKLF; j_call: TRBJ1-4; clone_size: .; v_call: TRBV6-5
cdr3_aa: ASSMDGTNYGYT; j_call: TRBJ1-2; clone_size: .; v_call: TRBV5-1
cdr3_aa: ASSQPDRLNTEAF; j_call: TRBJ1-1; clone_size: .; v_call: TRBV4-1
cdr3_aa: ASSVSIGGYT; j_call: TRBJ1-2; clone_size: .; v_call: TRBV5-6
cdr3_aa: ASSVSGVAF; j_call: TRBJ1-1; clone_size: .; v_call: TRBV18
cdr3_aa: ASSQDREINEQF; j_call: TRBJ2-1; clone_size: .; v_call: TRBV4-1
cdr3_aa: ASSLDGETQY; j_call: TRBJ2-3; clone_size: .; v_call: TRBV11-3
cdr3_aa: ASSLSTGLNSPLH; j_call: TRBJ1-6; clone_size: .; v_call: TRBV27
cdr3_aa: AWSIQGRYDEQY; j_call: TRBJ2-7; clone_size: .; v_call: TRBV30
cdr3_aa: ASSLVLVRGNEQF; j_call: TRBJ2-1; clone_size: .; v_call: TRBV5-1
cdr3_aa: ASSFGQGSSPLH; j_call: TRBJ1-6; clone_size: .; v_call: TRBV5-8
cdr3_aa: ASSQSLAGQETQY; j_call: TRBJ2-5; clone_size: .; v_call: TRBV7-2
cdr3_aa: ASSEPLRGDTGELF; j_call: TRBJ2-2; clone_size: .; v_call: TRBV10-2
cdr3_aa: ASSLHRSYEQY; j_call: TRBJ2-7; clone_size: once; v_call: TRBV27
cdr3_aa: ATSDPPHTYGYT; j_call: TRBJ1-2; clone_size: .; v_call: TRBV24-1
cdr3_aa: ASSMKTGYTEAF; j_call: TRBJ1-1; clone_size: .; v_call: TRBV19
cdr3_aa: SVGHSRLTENGYT; j_call: TRBJ1-2; clone_size: .; v_call: TRBV29-1
cdr3_aa: ASSPSRDGRDSNYGYT; j_call: TRBJ1-2; clone_size: .; v_call: TRBV5-4
cdr3_aa: ASRPNRGLTNEKLF; j_call: TRBJ1-4; clone_size: .; v_call: TRBV5-1
cdr3_aa: ASSFRDTRGGYT; j_call: TRBJ1-2; clone_size: few; v_call: TRBV19
cdr3_aa: ASSLQGAIPQAF; j_call: TRBJ1-1; clone_size: .; v_call: TRBV13
cdr3_aa: SVAGRLAGETYEQY; j_call: TRBJ2-7; clone_size: .; v_call: TRBV29-1
cdr3_aa: ASSPELYTDTQY; j_call: TRBJ2-3; clone_size: .; v_call: TRBV9
cdr3_aa: ASSGIAGSSHEQY; j_call: TRBJ2-7; clone_size: .; v_call: TRBV19
cdr3_aa: ASSDGIYNSPLH; j_call: TRBJ1-6; clone_size: .; v_call: TRBV7-3
cdr3_aa: ASGLGDTGNQPQH; j_call: TRBJ1-5; clone_size: few; v_call: TRBV3-1/TRBV3-2
cdr3_aa: ASSESQGRNQPQH; j_call: TRBJ1-5; clone_size: few; v_call: TRBV10-2
cdr3_aa: SASVTSGEQY; j_call: TRBJ2-7; clone_size: .; v_call: TRBV20-1
cdr3_aa: ASKSPGGNYGYT; j_call: TRBJ1-2; clone_size: .; v_call: TRBV28
cdr3_aa: SAGPVDTQY; j_call: TRBJ2-3; clone_size: once; v_call: TRBV20-1
cdr3_aa: ASRTTGGEDEKLF; j_call: TRBJ1-4; clone_size: .; v_call: TRBV27
cdr3_aa: ASSLGDRGSEKLF; j_call: TRBJ1-4; clone_size: .; v_call: TRBV5-1
cdr3_aa: ASSLHQVGGGYT; j_call: TRBJ1-2; clone_size: .; v_call: TRBV7-3
cdr3_aa: AWSAGLAKNIQY; j_call: TRBJ2-4; clone_size: .; v_call: TRBV30
cdr3_aa: ASSEERGQPQH; j_call: TRBJ1-5; clone_size: .; v_call: TRBV6-1
cdr3_aa: SASSAGDTGELF; j_call: TRBJ2-2; clone_size: .; v_call: TRBV20-1
cdr3_aa: ASSNRDSLSGNTIY; j_call: TRBJ1-3; clone_size: .; v_call: TRBV21-1